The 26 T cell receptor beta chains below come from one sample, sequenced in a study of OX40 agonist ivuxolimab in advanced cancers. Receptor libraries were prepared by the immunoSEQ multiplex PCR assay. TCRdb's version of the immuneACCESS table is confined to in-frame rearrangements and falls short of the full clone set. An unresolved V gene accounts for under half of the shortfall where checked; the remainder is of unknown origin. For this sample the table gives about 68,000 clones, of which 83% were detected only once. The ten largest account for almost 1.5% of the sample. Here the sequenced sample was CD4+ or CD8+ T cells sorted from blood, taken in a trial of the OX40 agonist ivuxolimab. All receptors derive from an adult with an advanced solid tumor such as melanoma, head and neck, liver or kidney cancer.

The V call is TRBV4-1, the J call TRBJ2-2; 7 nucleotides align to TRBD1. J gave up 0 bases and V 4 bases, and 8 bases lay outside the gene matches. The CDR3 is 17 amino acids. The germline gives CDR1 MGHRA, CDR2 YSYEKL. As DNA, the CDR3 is TGCGCCAGCAGCCGCACGCTAGGGGGCGCGAACACCGGGGAGCTGTTTTTT. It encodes CASSRTLGGANTGELFF.

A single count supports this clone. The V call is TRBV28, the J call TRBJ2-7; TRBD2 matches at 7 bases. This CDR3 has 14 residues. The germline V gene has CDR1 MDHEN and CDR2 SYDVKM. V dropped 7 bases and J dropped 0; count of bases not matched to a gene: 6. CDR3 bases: TGTGCCAGCATCTCTAGCGGCTTCTCCTACGAGCAGTACTTC. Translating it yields CASISSGFSYEQYF.

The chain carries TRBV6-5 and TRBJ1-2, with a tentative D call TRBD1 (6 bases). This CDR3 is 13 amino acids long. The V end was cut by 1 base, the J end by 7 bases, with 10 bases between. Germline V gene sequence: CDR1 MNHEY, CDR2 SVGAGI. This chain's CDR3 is CASSYYEGGGYTF. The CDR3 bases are TGTGCCAGCAGTTACTATGAAGGGGGTGGCTACACCTTC.

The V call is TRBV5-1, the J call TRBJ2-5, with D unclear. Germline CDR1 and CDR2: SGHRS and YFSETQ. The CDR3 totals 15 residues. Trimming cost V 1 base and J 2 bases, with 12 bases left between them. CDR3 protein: CASSLLGRMQETQYF. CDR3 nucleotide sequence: TGCGCCAGCAGCTTGCTGGGCCGCATGCAAGAGACCCAGTACTTC.

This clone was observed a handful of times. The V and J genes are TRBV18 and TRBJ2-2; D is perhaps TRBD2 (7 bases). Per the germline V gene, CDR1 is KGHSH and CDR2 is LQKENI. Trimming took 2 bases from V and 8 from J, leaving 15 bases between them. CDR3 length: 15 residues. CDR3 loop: CASSPSGDYRGELFF. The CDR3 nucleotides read TGTGCCAGCTCACCATCAGGGGACTACCGGGGGGAGCTGTTTTTT.

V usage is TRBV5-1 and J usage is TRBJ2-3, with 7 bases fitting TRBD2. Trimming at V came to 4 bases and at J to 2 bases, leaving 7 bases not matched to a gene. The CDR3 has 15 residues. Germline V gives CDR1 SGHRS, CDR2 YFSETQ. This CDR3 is CASSTIAGLTDTQYF. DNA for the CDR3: TGCGCCAGCAGCACCATAGCGGGCCTCACAGATACGCAGTATTTT.

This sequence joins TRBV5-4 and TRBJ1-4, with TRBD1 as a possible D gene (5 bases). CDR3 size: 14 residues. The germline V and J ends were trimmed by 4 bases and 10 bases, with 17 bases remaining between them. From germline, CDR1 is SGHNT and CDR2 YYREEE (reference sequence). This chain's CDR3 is CASSVQGDRGKLFF. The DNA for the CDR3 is TGTGCCAGCAGCGTCCAGGGAGATAGGGGAAAACTGTTTTTT.

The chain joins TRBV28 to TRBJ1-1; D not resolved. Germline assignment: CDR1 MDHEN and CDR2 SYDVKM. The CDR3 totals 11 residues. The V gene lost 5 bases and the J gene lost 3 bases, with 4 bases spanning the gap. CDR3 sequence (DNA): TGTGCCAGCAGTCGCTACACTGAAGCTTTCTTT. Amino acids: CASSRYTEAFF.

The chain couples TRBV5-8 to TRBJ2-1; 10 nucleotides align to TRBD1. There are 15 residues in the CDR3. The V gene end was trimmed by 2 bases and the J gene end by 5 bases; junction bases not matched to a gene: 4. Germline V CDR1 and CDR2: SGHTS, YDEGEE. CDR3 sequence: CASSFGTGVDNEQFF. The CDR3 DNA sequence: TGTGCCAGCAGCTTTGGGACAGGGGTAGACAATGAGCAGTTCTTC.

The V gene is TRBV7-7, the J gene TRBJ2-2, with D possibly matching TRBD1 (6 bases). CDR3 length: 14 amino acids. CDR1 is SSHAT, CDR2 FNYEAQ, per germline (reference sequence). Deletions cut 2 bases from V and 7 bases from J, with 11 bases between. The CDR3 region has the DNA TGTGCCAGCAGCTTAACAGGGTCCAACGGGGAGCTGTTTTTT. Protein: CASSLTGSNGELFF. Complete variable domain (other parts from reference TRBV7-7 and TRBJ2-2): GAGVSQSPRYKVTKRGQDVTLRCDPISSHATLYWYQQALGQGPEFLTYFNYEAQPDKSGLPSDRFSAERPEGSISTLTIQRTEQRDSAMYRCASSLTGSNGELFFGEGSRLTVL.

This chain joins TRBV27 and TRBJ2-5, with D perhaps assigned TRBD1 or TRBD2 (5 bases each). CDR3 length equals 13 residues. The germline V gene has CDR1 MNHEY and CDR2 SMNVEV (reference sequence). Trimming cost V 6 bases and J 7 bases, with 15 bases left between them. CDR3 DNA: TGTGCCAGCAGGACAACGGGGACGGGGACCCAGTACTTC. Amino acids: CASRTTGTGTQYF.

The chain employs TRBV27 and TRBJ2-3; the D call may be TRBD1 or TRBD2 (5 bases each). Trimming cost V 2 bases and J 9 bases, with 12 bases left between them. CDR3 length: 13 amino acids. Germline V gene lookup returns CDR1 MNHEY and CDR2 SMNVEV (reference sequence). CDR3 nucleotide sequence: TGTGCCAGCAGTTTACAGGGAGAGAGAACGCAGTATTTT. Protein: CASSLQGERTQYF.

CDR3 coding DNA: TGTGCCAGCAGCTTCGGGCAGGCTAGGGCTTTCTTT. Its protein product is CASSFGQARAFF. This chain uses TRBV5-8 with TRBJ1-1; D ambiguous. CDR1 and CDR2 (germline): SGHTS, YDEGEE. The CDR3 has 12 amino acids. Between the trimmed V and J ends, which lost 2 bases and 11 bases, there was a span of 13 bases. The full variable domain, its missing parts supplied by reference TRBV5-8 and TRBJ1-1, is EAGVTQSPTHLIKTRGQQATLRCSPISGHTSVYWYQQALGLGLQFLLWYDEGEERNRGNFPPRFSGRQFPNYSSELNVNALELEDSALYLCASSFGQARAFFGQGTRLTVV.

CDR3 amino acids: CASSEIPGKAGELFF. CDR3 DNA sequence: TGTGCCAGCAGTGAAATACCCGGGAAGGCCGGGGAGCTGTTTTTT. The chain links TRBV2 to TRBJ2-2; tentatively, D is TRBD2 (5 bases). Looked up from germline, CDR1 is SNHLY and CDR2 is FYNNEI. The CDR3 is made up of 15 amino acids. Trimming removed 2 bases from V and 6 bases from J, with 13 bases in between.

CDR3 region: CASSWASSSYEQYF. The CDR3 DNA reads TGTGCCAGCAGTTGGGCATCGAGCTCCTACGAGCAGTACTTC. This chain uses TRBV6-5 with TRBJ2-7; D is ambiguous. V lost 4 bases and J 0 bases, leaving 10 bases between the germline ends. CDR3 length: 14 amino acids. Germline V gene sequence: CDR1 MNHEY, CDR2 SVGAGI.

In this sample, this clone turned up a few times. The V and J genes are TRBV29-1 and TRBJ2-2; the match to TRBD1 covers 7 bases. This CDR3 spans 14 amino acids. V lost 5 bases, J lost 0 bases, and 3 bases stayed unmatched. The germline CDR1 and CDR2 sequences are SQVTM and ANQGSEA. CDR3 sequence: CSVYRGANTGELFF. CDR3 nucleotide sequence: TGCAGCGTTTACAGGGGTGCGAACACCGGGGAGCTGTTTTTT.

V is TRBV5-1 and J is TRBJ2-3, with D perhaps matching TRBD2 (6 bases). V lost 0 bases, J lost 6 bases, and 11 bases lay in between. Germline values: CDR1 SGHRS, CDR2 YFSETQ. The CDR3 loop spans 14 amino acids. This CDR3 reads CASSLARRVDTQYF. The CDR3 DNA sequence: TGCGCCAGCAGCTTGGCCCGGAGGGTGGATACGCAGTATTTT.

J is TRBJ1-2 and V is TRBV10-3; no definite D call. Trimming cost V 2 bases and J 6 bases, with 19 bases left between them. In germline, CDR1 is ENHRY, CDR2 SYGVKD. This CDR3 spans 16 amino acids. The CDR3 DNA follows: TGTGCCATCAGTGAGCGTCACAGCGATCCCCCCCATGGCTACACCTTC. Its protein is CAISERHSDPPHGYTF.

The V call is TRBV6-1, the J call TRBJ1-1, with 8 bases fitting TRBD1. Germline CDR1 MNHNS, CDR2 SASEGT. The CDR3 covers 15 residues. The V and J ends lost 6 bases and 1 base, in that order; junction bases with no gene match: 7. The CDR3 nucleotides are TGTGCCAGCAGCAGCTCCGGGACAGGGAACACTGAAGCTTTCTTT. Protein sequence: CASSSSGTGNTEAFF.

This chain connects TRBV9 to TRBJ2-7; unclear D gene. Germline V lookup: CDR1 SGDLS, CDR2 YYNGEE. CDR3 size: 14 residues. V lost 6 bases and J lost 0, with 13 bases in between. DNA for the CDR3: TGTGCCAGCAACCCTCACGAACCCTCCTACGAGCAGTACTTC. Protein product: CASNPHEPSYEQYF. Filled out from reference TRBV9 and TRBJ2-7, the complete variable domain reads DSGVTQTPKHLITATGQRVTLRCSPRSGDLSVYWYQQSLDQGLQFLIQYYNGEERAKGNILERFSAQQFPDLHSELNLSSLELGDSALYFCASNPHEPSYEQYFGPGTRLTVT.

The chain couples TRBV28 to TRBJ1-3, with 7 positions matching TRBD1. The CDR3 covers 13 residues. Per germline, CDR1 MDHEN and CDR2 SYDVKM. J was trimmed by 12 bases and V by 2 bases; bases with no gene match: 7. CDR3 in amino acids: CASSLGRGSLIYF. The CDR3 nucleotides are TGTGCCAGCAGTTTAGGCAGGGGGTCTCTCATATATTTT.

In nucleotides, the CDR3 is TGTGCCAGTAGGTGGGGGCTTAAGGGTGGCTACACCTTC. This sequence encodes CASRWGLKGGYTF. The chain uses TRBV19 and TRBJ1-2; TRBD1 is a possible D gene (6 bases). CDR3 length: 13 residues. V shed 6 bases and J shed 7 bases, with 15 bases lying between them. Germline lookup yields CDR1 LNHDA and CDR2 SQIVND (reference sequence).

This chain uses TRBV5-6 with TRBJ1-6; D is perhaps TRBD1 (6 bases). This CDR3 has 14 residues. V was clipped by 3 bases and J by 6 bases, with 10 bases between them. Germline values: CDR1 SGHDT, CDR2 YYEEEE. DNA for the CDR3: TGTGCCAGCAGCTCGGGACAAAGTAATTCACCCCTCCACTTT. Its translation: CASSSGQSNSPLHF.

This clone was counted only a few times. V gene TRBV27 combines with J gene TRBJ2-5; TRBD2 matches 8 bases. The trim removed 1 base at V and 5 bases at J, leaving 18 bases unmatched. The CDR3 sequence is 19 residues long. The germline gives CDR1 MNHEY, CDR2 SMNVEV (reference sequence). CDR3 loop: CASSLYYPRLGGGWETQYF. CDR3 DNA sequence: TGTGCCAGCAGTTTATATTACCCACGGCTCGGGGGGGGCTGGGAGACCCAGTACTTC.

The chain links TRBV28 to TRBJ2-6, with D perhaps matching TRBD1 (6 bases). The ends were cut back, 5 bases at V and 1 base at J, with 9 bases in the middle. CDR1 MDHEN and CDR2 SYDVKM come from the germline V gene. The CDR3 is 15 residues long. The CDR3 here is CASSRTASGANVLTF. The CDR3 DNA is TGTGCCAGCAGTCGGACAGCATCTGGGGCCAACGTCCTGACTTTC.

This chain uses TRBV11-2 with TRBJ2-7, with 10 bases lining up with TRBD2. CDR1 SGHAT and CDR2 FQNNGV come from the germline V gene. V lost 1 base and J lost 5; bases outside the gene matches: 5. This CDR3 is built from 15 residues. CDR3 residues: CASSLVSGGPHEQYF. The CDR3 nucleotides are TGTGCCAGCAGCTTAGTTAGCGGGGGGCCTCACGAGCAGTACTTC.